This TCR beta chain was obtained from a study of blood T cell repertoires in COVID-19. Study background: The study drew acute and convalescent COVID-19 samples from the United States, Italy and Spain. The cDNA or gDNA used as material had been derived from T cells, B-cell-depleted T cells, or PBMCs.

This clone has only one observation. Germline lookup yields CDR1 GTSNPN and CDR2 SVGIG (reference sequence). Trimming left V 0 bases short and J 3 bases short, with 9 bases between. The CDR3 runs to 13 residues. In the authors' workflow: Reference gene primers were amplified, and this amplification served to estimate nucleated cell counts. Using immunoSEQ multiplex PCR, the repertoire was profiled, and TCRdb retains in-frame clones only, with some absent. That table is the source of V, J and clone size, and D and trimming were worked out from the DNA. The sample carries more than 200,000 clones, about 86% recorded once.

The receptor was isolated from a middle-aged man with active or convalescent COVID-19. The sequenced sample consisted of peripheral blood. The rearrangement joins TRBV30 to TRBJ2-7; unclear D gene. DNA of the CDR3: TGTGCCTGGAGTGTAGTCAGATACTACGAGCAGTACTTC. Amino acids: CAWSVVRYYEQYF.